This T cell receptor (beta chain) is drawn from a study of cytomegalovirus exposure and HLA in healthy donors. Researchers ran the PCR with 60 Vbeta and 13 Jbeta primers. Per the original methods: Later analysis identified some 88 million unique TCR beta chains, 9 million to 13 million shared. Data came from immunoSEQ multiplex PCR; TCRdb stores just in-frame clones and leaves some out. V and J calls and clone size follow that table, whereas D and trimming were derived from the DNA. The top ten hold about 6.4% of the sample, which has fewer than 250,000 clones, about 81% seen once. At collection, donors were nominally healthy, but unrecorded immune exposures were probable. The germline CDR1 and CDR2 sequences are LNHDA and SQIVND (reference sequence). There are 17 residues in the CDR3. With 1 base removed from V and 5 bases from J, the gap between germline ends came to 18 bases.

This clonotype was sampled from a man aged 35 to 55 in good health and CMV-seropositive. V is TRBV19 and J is TRBJ2-1, with TRBD2 as a possible D gene (6 bases). Sequenced input: PBMCs. CDR3 residues: CASSIALTARGDNEQFF. The CDR3 region has the DNA TGTGCCAGTAGTATAGCCCTCACTGCCCGCGGGGACAATGAGCAGTTCTTC.